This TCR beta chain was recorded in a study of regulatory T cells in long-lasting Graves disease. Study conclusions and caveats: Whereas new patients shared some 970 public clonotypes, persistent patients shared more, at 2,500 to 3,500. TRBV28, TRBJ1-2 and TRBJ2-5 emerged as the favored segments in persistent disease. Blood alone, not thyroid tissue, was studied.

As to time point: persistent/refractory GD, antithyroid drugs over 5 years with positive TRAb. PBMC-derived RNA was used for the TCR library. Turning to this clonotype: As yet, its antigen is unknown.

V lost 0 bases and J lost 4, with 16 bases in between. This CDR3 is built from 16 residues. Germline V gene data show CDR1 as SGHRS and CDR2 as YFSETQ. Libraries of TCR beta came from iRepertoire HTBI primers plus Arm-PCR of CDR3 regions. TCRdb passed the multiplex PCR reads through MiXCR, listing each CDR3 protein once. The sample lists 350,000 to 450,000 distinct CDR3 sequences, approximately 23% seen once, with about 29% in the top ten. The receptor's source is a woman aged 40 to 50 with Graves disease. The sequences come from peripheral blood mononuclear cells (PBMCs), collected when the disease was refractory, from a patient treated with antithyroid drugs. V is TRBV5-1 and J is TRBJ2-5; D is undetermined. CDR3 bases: TGCGCCAGCAGCTTGGGAGGTTCGTCCTCGAGAGAGACCCAGTACTTC. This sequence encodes CASSLGGSSSRETQYF.